A selection of T cell receptor beta chains follows, all from one sample in a study of blood T cell repertoires in COVID-19. Assay: immunoSEQ multiplex PCR; the TCRdb copy retains only in-frame clones and omits some. The data show under 250,000 clones, about 84% seen once. Sequencing used PBMCs or T cells enriched from blood (not recorded which). All receptors derive from a man aged 60 to 75 who had recovered from COVID-19. Each CDR3 is given with its conserved first and last residue. A D gene is named only where the DNA matches it firmly. The size field is filled for only some rows; it gives once, few, many or a size class.

j_call d_call v_call clone_size cdr3_aa cdr3_nt
TRBJ2-2 NA TRBV7-9 NA CASSFPFTGELFF TGTGCCAGCAGTTTCCCGTTCACCGGGGAGCTGTTTTTT
TRBJ1-2 NA TRBV6-5 NA CASSPRVESGYTF TGTGCCAGCAGCCCCAGGGTGGAGTCTGGCTACACCTTC
TRBJ2-3 TRBD1 TRBV19 NA CASSPTGGVGTDTQYF TGTGCCAGTAGCCCAACAGGGGGAGTGGGCACAGATACGCAGTATTTT
TRBJ1-2 NA TRBV5-8 NA CASSLFSTSNYGYTF TGTGCCAGCAGCTTGTTTTCGACATCTAACTATGGCTACACCTTC
TRBJ1-2 TRBD1 TRBV9 NA CASSHLPGDRGLANYGYTF TGTGCCAGCAGTCACCTACCAGGGGACAGGGGGTTAGCTAACTATGGCTACACCTTC
TRBJ2-3 NA TRBV9 NA CASSPPVGGAGTDTQYF TGTGCCAGCAGCCCCCCCGTGGGGGGGGCCGGCACAGATACGCAGTATTTT
TRBJ1-4 TRBD1 TRBV6-5 NA CASRDGQGENEKLFF TGTGCCAGCAGGGATGGACAGGGAGAAAATGAAAAACTGTTTTTT
TRBJ1-1 NA TRBV29-1 NA CSANQGPNTEAFF TGCAGCGCCAATCAGGGGCCGAACACTGAAGCTTTCTTT
TRBJ1-2 TRBD1 TRBV7-2 NA CASSATGQGFGYTF TGTGCCAGCAGCGCGACGGGACAGGGTTTTGGCTACACCTTC
TRBJ2-2 TRBD1 TRBV5-5 NA CASSLISGTGFRELFF TGTGCCAGCAGCTTGATATCCGGGACAGGGTTCCGGGAGCTGTTTTTT
TRBJ1-5 NA TRBV18 few CASSTRRTVGNQPQHF TGTGCCAGCTCCACAAGGAGGACAGTCGGCAATCAGCCCCAGCATTTT
TRBJ1-4 NA TRBV4-3 once CASSQDPLNSIEKLFF TGCGCCAGCAGCCAAGACCCGCTAAACTCCATTGAAAAACTGTTTTTT
TRBJ1-2 NA TRBV7-8 NA CASSLAPGRWYGYTF TGTGCCAGCAGCTTAGCGCCGGGGAGGTGGTATGGCTACACCTTC
TRBJ2-3 NA TRBV2 NA CASRKDFTDTQYF TGTGCCAGCAGGAAGGACTTCACAGATACGCAGTATTTT
TRBJ2-1 TRBD2 TRBV14 NA CASSQGRVAGGPPYNEQFF TGTGCCAGCAGCCAAGGTCGGGTAGCGGGGGGCCCTCCCTACAATGAGCAGTTCTTC
TRBJ1-2 NA TRBV11-3 NA CASSLDVYTGGYTF TGTGCCAGCAGCTTAGACGTCTACACGGGGGGCTACACCTTC
TRBJ1-1 NA TRBV11-3 NA CASSWRDEAFF TGTGCCAGCAGCTGGAGAGATGAAGCTTTCTTT
TRBJ1-3 NA TRBV4-2 NA CASSQDHVQGTNTIYF TGTGCCAGCAGCCAAGATCACGTACAGGGTACGAACACCATATATTTT
TRBJ1-6 NA TRBV5-1 NA CASSLVGAPNSPLHF TGCGCCAGCAGCTTGGTTGGGGCACCCAATTCACCCCTCCACTTT
TRBJ1-5 NA TRBV4-3 NA CASSHRLQGGQPQHF TGCGCCAGCAGCCATAGGCTACAGGGCGGTCAGCCCCAGCATTTT
TRBJ1-1 TRBD1 TRBV5-6 NA CASSLGQPNTEAFF TGTGCCAGCAGCCTGGGACAGCCCAACACTGAAGCTTTCTTT
TRBJ2-5 TRBD2 TRBV19 NA CASSTGSGAETQYF TGTGCCAGTAGTACCGGTAGCGGGGCTGAGACCCAGTACTTC
TRBJ2-7 TRBD1 TRBV10-3 NA CAISDGQGGSYEQYF TGTGCCATCAGTGACGGACAGGGGGGGTCCTACGAGCAGTACTTC
TRBJ1-4 NA TRBV4-3 NA CASSQDHVGRDEKLFF TGCGCCAGCAGCCAAGATCACGTAGGGAGGGATGAAAAACTGTTTTTT
TRBJ2-1 TRBD2 TRBV20-1 NA CSASLAGGYEQFF TGCAGTGCTAGTCTAGCGGGGGGTTATGAGCAGTTCTTC
TRBJ2-3 NA TRBV6-5 NA CASRGDSDTQYF TGTGCCAGCAGGGGGGACTCTGATACGCAGTATTTT
TRBJ2-7 TRBD2 TRBV6-1 NA CASSEAPAGGLSYEQYF TGTGCCAGCAGTGAAGCCCCAGCGGGGGGTCTCTCCTACGAGCAGTACTTC
TRBJ2-7 TRBD2 TRBV30 NA CAWSPLAGAYEQYF TGTGCCTGGAGTCCCCTAGCGGGGGCCTACGAGCAGTACTTC
TRBJ1-1 NA TRBV5-5 once CASSFGGARTEAFF TGTGCCAGCAGCTTTGGAGGGGCGCGGACTGAAGCTTTCTTT
TRBJ2-7 NA TRBV11-2 NA CASSLDGGMLGTAFYEQYF TGTGCCAGCAGCTTAGACGGGGGTATGTTAGGGACAGCCTTTTACGAGCAGTACTTC
TRBJ2-7 TRBD2 TRBV6-5 NA CASSRGGSYEQYF TGTGCCAGCAGTCGGGGGGGGAGCTACGAGCAGTACTTC
TRBJ1-2 NA TRBV5-1 NA CASSLATGTFPNYGYTF TGCGCCAGCAGCTTGGCCACCGGGACATTTCCTAACTATGGCTACACCTTC
TRBJ2-3 TRBD1 TRBV11-2 once CASSLDLAGGLGGTQYF TGTGCCAGCAGCTTAGATCTGGCAGGGGGCCTAGGTGGTACGCAGTATTTT
TRBJ1-2 TRBD1 TRBV7-2 NA CASSLTGIESYTF TGTGCCAGCAGCCTGACAGGGATTGAGAGCTACACCTTC
TRBJ2-2 NA TRBV28 NA CASGIGGSRTGELFF TGTGCCAGCGGAATAGGAGGGAGTCGCACCGGGGAGCTGTTTTTT
TRBJ2-3 NA TRBV29-1 few CSVAVGDWGDTQYF TGCAGCGTTGCTGTGGGGGACTGGGGAGATACGCAGTATTTT
TRBJ1-2 TRBD1 TRBV13 NA CASSLTGVINYGYTF TGTGCCAGCAGCTTGACAGGGGTTATTAACTATGGCTACACCTTC
TRBJ2-7 NA TRBV5-1 NA CASSLTTGSSYEQYF TGCGCCAGCAGCTTGACAACGGGGAGCTCCTACGAGCAGTACTTC
TRBJ1-5 NA TRBV6-1 NA CASSVGGWDPSNQPQHF TGTGCCAGCAGTGTGGGGGGGTGGGACCCTAGCAATCAGCCCCAGCATTTT
TRBJ2-5 TRBD2 TRBV4-3 NA CASSQGIIAGEETQYF TGCGCCAGCAGCCAAGGGATCATAGCGGGGGAAGAGACCCAGTACTTC
TRBJ1-2 TRBD1 TRBV3-1/TRBV3-2 few CASSLLSGTGALITNYGYTF TGTGCCAGCAGCCTCCTCTCCGGGACAGGGGCCCTTATTACCAACTATGGCTACACCTTC
TRBJ1-1 TRBD1 TRBV19 NA CASSIVPGQGRWDTEAFF TGTGCCAGTAGTATTGTCCCGGGACAGGGGAGGTGGGACACTGAAGCTTTCTTT
TRBJ1-2 NA TRBV4-3 NA CASSQEARVYGYTF TGCGCCAGCAGCCAAGAAGCCAGGGTGTATGGCTACACCTTC
TRBJ2-5 NA TRBV6-5 NA CASSSGETQYF TGTGCCAGCAGTTCGGGGGAGACCCAGTACTTC
TRBJ1-6 NA TRBV19 NA CASSSGAKNSPLHF TGTGCCAGTAGTTCTGGAGCCAAGAATTCACCCCTCCACTTT
TRBJ2-4 TRBD2 TRBV4-2 NA CASSQDWGSGGTPAKNIQYF TGTGCCAGCAGCCAAGATTGGGGTAGCGGGGGGACCCCAGCCAAAAACATTCAGTACTTC
TRBJ2-7 NA TRBV11-2 NA CASSLDLGTDRLEYF TGTGCCAGCAGCTTAGACCTCGGGACTGACCGATTGGAGTACTTC
TRBJ1-1 TRBD1 TRBV6-2/TRBV6-3 NA CASSNDRGFLRNTEAFF TGTGCCAGCAGTAATGACAGGGGTTTTCTTAGGAACACTGAAGCTTTCTTT
TRBJ1-1 NA TRBV12-3/TRBV12-4 NA CASSSWNTEAFF TGTGCCAGCAGTTCCTGGAACACTGAAGCTTTCTTT
TRBJ2-7 NA TRBV5-1 NA CASSSSLSSYEQYF TGCGCCAGCAGCTCTAGTCTCTCCTCCTACGAGCAGTACTTC
TRBJ1-1 NA TRBV6-2/TRBV6-3 NA CASSSWESTEAFF TGTGCCAGCAGTTCTTGGGAGAGCACTGAAGCTTTCTTT
TRBJ2-5 TRBD2 TRBV11-3 NA CASSALAGGRETQYF TGTGCCAGCAGCGCACTAGCGGGGGGGCGCGAGACCCAGTACTTC